The present T cell receptor beta chain was sequenced within a study of blood T cell repertoires in COVID-19 (dated by TCRdb to 2019 to 2021). At the level of the whole study: Collaborator samples came from the United States, Italy and Spain and covered acute and convalescent phases of COVID-19. Where available, HLA class I and class II types were obtained from metadata supplied by the sample provider rather than from assay-based typing. The dataset comprised deeply sampled blood TCRbeta repertoires from subjects exposed to, actively infected with, or recovered from COVID-19. Nearly every sample came with metadata listing a de-identified subject ID, COVID-19 status, age in years and sex. The repertoires were released in a freely available public database intended as a resource for research on the immune response to SARS-CoV-2. Samples were obtained from the ongoing ImmuneRACE study (first 160 participants) and from 1,000 to 1,500 subjects provided by 6 global collaborators. The prospective study material was composed of cDNA or gDNA derived from T cells, B-cell-depleted T cells, or PBMCs. The study at large found these results: How much clinical and demographic metadata was included differed by source and by participant, and the metadata was provided uncurated.

Participants in the prospective study were aged roughly 18 to 90 years, lived in 20 to 30 United States geographic areas, and enrolled through a virtual design. In the prospective study, cohorts were assigned on the basis of participant-reported clinical history obtained from a screening survey and a study questionnaire. Recovered participants in ImmuneRACE Cohort 3 were defined by two consecutive negative NP/OP PCR tests, clearance by a healthcare professional, or resolution of symptoms. In the prospective study, whole blood, serum and a nasopharyngeal or oropharyngeal swab were collected from each participant by mobile phlebotomists. Additional blood draws and questionnaires over an approximately two-month period could optionally be provided by prospective study participants. Before DNA extraction, prospective study blood samples were shipped either frozen or at room temperature. About this clone itself: Its antigen is unknown. Base-call qualities are not available, and no considerably larger clone is one nucleotide away.

The V and J ends are trimmed by 8 bases and 5 bases, leaving 18 bases between them. The CDR3 holds 14 amino acids from the cysteine to the phenylalanine. Only the CDR3 part of the read is kept: 42 bases, read in frame from the first base. CDR1 and CDR2 are read off the germline V gene as MDHEN and SYDVKM. TCRbeta CDR3 regions were amplified from genomic DNA by means of the immunoSEQ Assay, a bias-controlled multiplex PCR. As for the authors' bioinformatics: Nucleated cell counts per sample were estimated from amplification of reference gene primers within the assay. To quantify the absolute abundance of each unique TCRbeta CDR3 rearrangement, sequence reads were collapsed and filtered. For each sample, productive Simpson clonality was calculated as the square root of Simpson's diversity index across productive rearrangements. What TCRdb holds here is the immuneACCESS table cut down to in-frame rearrangements. Part of the clones is not present; checked against another copy, under half of the missing clones reflect an unresolved V gene, and the others are unexplained. The D gene and trimming were derived from the DNA, and the V and J assignments and clone size from that table. The sample table shows 300,000 to 400,000 clones, and roughly nine tenths are seen once. Of the sample, 4.5% to 6.5% is held by the ten largest clones.

The rearrangement combines TRBV28 with TRBJ1-1, and TRBD1 may be the D gene, going by 5 matching bases. Sequencing was carried out using PBMCs or T cells enriched from blood (not recorded which). The TCR originated in a man aged 60 to 75 who had recovered from COVID-19. This receptor has the CDR3 CASLTSGGGTEAFF. The base sequence is TGTGCCAGCCTTACCTCCGGGGGGGGGACTGAAGCTTTCTTT.